Sequencing of this TCR beta chain was carried out in a study of long-term antiretroviral therapy in people with HIV. Study-wide results and limits: Information on adherence to ART, viral resistance or therapy changes was unavailable. HIV repertoires spanned tighter CDR3 length ranges than controls did. Diversity increased after ART yet remained lower than in transplant donor controls.

Remarks on this clone: Its target is unknown.

Survey-level resolution applied to immunoSEQ assay v3.0. TCRdb's table, derived via immunoSEQ multiplex PCR, lists solely in-frame clones and lacks some. This table has 6,000 or so clones, under 85% appearing once. Germline V gene sequence: CDR1 GTSNPN, CDR2 SVGIG (reference sequence). The V segment lost 2 bases and the J segment 5 bases; nucleotides outside the gene matches: 7. The CDR3 has 16 amino acids. The sequenced sample was unsorted PBMCs, obtained 0.5 years before starting antiretroviral therapy. The chain links TRBV30 to TRBJ2-1; 12 bases align to TRBD1. This receptor was identified in a man aged 35 to 55 with HIV. This CDR3 is CAWSPGTGGANNEQFF. The CDR3 coding sequence is TGTGCCTGGAGTCCAGGGACAGGGGGCGCAAACAATGAGCAGTTCTTC.